The text below deals with one TCR beta chain. The antigen remains unidentified. This sample was included in a study of shared clonotypes between healthy human individuals. The donor population consisted of healthy HIV-negative adults with no recent acute infections or vaccinations. An even split of each subset's genomic DNA across several immunoSEQ plates was performed. Profiling relied on immunoSEQ multiplex PCR, and the TCRdb table lists in-frame clones only, not all of them. Among 400,000 to 500,000 clones listed, roughly 78% were seen once. Study-wide results and caveats: Blood was the only sampled material, and tissue repertoires likely differ.

The material sequenced was PBMCs. The clonotype comes from a woman between 40 and 55 years old in good health. Some clones in this sample may be carry-over from other donors' samples.

CDR3 residues: CASSRLVAGRATDTQYF. The CDR3 DNA is TGTGCCAGCAGCCGACTAGTAGCGGGAAGAGCGACAGATACGCAGTATTTT. The chain links TRBV14 to TRBJ2-3, with TRBD2 identical over 8 bases. The J segment lost 3 bases and the V segment lost 4 bases, leaving 12 bases of the junction unmatched. The CDR3 covers 17 residues. CDR1 and CDR2 (germline): SGHDN, FVKESK.